This is a list of T cell receptor beta chains from one sample in a study of T cell changes during pregnancy in multiple sclerosis. The data were produced by immunoSEQ multiplex PCR, yet TCRdb's version contains in-frame clones alone and is incomplete. This repertoire shows around 35,000 clones, 90% found once; its top ten account for around an eighth. The specimen comprised CD8+ T cells from peripheral blood mononuclear cells, sampled in the first trimester of pregnancy. The receptors originated from a female donor with multiple sclerosis, enrolled in a pregnancy study. Each CDR3 is given with its conserved first and last residue. The D gene is left open where the match is weak. The size entry is marked missing in some rows and otherwise reads once, few, many or a size class.

j_gene	abundance	v_gene	d_gene	CDR3aa	CDR3nt
TRBJ1-1	NA	TRBV19	TRBD1	CASSPGQSMNTEAFF	TGTGCCAGTAGCCCGGGACAGTCCATGAACACTGAAGCTTTCTTT
TRBJ2-5	few	TRBV4-1	NA	CASSSTTTGHQETQYF	TGCGCCAGCAGCTCAACAACCACAGGACACCAAGAGACCCAGTACTTC
TRBJ1-1	NA	TRBV19	TRBD1	CASSLGQGMNTEAFF	TGTGCCAGTAGTTTAGGACAGGGAATGAACACTGAAGCTTTCTTT
TRBJ2-4	NA	TRBV28	TRBD1	CASSPPMGDRFQYF	TGTGCCAGCAGTCCTCCCATGGGGGACAGGTTTCAGTACTTC
TRBJ1-2	NA	TRBV28	NA	CASSHRVFDGYTF	TGTGCCAGCAGCCACAGGGTTTTCGATGGCTACACCTTC
TRBJ1-4	once	TRBV2	TRBD1	CASSLGQSNEQLFF	TGTGCCAGCAGCCTGGGACAGAGTAATGAGCAACTGTTTTTT
TRBJ2-7	NA	TRBV29-1	NA	CSAGSTYEQYF	TGCAGCGCAGGGTCCACCTACGAGCAGTACTTC
TRBJ2-1	NA	TRBV6-5	TRBD2	CASSYSIGGEQFF	TGTGCCAGCAGTTACTCGATCGGGGGGGAGCAGTTCTTC
TRBJ2-1	NA	TRBV19	NA	CASMIGSSYNEQFF	TGTGCCAGTATGATCGGTTCCTCCTACAATGAGCAGTTCTTC
TRBJ1-5	few	TRBV30	NA	CAWSAGGSQPQHF	TGTGCCTGGAGTGCGGGGGGGAGTCAGCCCCAGCATTTT
TRBJ1-5	NA	TRBV5-5	NA	CASSLEVRGNQPQHF	TGTGCCAGCAGCCTGGAGGTTCGGGGGAATCAGCCCCAGCATTTT
TRBJ2-7	NA	TRBV27	NA	CASSFSGSSYEQYF	TGTGCCAGCAGTTTTTCGGGGAGCTCCTACGAGCAGTACTTC
TRBJ2-2	NA	TRBV5-6	TRBD2	CASSPGLAVTGELFF	TGTGCCAGCAGCCCGGGACTAGCTGTAACCGGGGAGCTGTTTTTT
TRBJ2-7	NA	TRBV6-1	NA	CASSAGVAYEQYF	TGTGCCAGCAGTGCGGGAGTGGCCTACGAGCAGTACTTC
TRBJ2-3	NA	TRBV27	TRBD2	CASSLSPPEIAGEAQYF	TGTGCCAGCAGTTTAAGTCCACCCGAAATAGCGGGAGAAGCGCAGTATTTT
TRBJ1-5	NA	TRBV7-8	NA	CASRLGRISNQPQHF	TGTGCCAGCAGACTAGGGCGGATTAGCAATCAGCCCCAGCATTTT
TRBJ2-1	NA	TRBV5-6	NA	CASSLSGHYNEQFF	TGTGCCAGCAGCTTGAGCGGGCACTACAATGAGCAGTTCTTC
TRBJ1-2	NA	TRBV2	TRBD1	CASRRDGTGVLGYTF	TGTGCCAGCAGGAGGGATGGGACAGGGGTATTGGGCTACACCTTC
TRBJ2-7	NA	TRBV27	TRBD1	CASSYRTGTYEQYF	TGTGCCAGCAGTTACCGGACAGGGACCTACGAGCAGTACTTC
TRBJ2-2	NA	TRBV28	NA	CASSFRLGGELFF	TGTGCCAGCAGTTTTAGACTAGGAGGGGAGCTGTTTTTT
TRBJ2-7	once	TRBV6-5	TRBD2	CASSYIAGGALDEQYF	TGTGCCAGCAGTTACATAGCGGGAGGGGCCTTGGACGAGCAGTACTTC
TRBJ1-1	NA	TRBV5-6	NA	CASSQTGNTEAFF	TGTGCCAGCAGCCAGACAGGGAACACTGAAGCTTTCTTT
TRBJ1-1	NA	TRBV7-9	NA	CASRQGGGTEAFF	TGTGCCAGCAGACAGGGTGGGGGCACTGAAGCTTTCTTT
TRBJ2-7	few	TRBV19	NA	CASSVGAGFGYEQYF	TGTGCCAGTAGTGTCGGCGCAGGGTTCGGGTACGAGCAGTACTTC
TRBJ1-1	NA	TRBV5-1	NA	CASSWRHGNTEAFF	TGCGCCAGCAGCTGGCGACACGGGAACACTGAAGCTTTCTTT
TRBJ1-2	NA	TRBV7-3	TRBD1	CASSLTGGDYGYTF	TGTGCCAGCAGTCTGACAGGGGGTGACTATGGCTACACCTTC
TRBJ2-3	NA	TRBV4-3	TRBD2	CASSQELAGGLDTQYF	TGCGCCAGCAGCCAAGAACTAGCGGGAGGGCTAGATACGCAGTATTTT
TRBJ1-1	once	TRBV29-1	NA	CSVEALGQTTEAFF	TGCAGCGTTGAAGCTCTTGGACAGACCACTGAAGCTTTCTTT
TRBJ2-7	once	TRBV28	NA	CASTMTNSYEQYF	TGTGCCAGCACCATGACTAACTCCTACGAGCAGTACTTC
TRBJ1-5	NA	TRBV10-2	TRBD1	CASSEGGTGGFVGNQPQHF	TGCGCCAGCAGTGAGGGGGGGACAGGGGGCTTTGTAGGCAATCAGCCCCAGCATTTT
TRBJ2-1	NA	TRBV6-1	NA	CASSERGSYNEQFF	TGTGCCAGCAGTGAACGGGGTTCCTACAATGAGCAGTTCTTC
TRBJ2-5	NA	TRBV5-5	NA	CASSLGRGATQYF	TGTGCCAGCAGCTTGGGCCGGGGTGCGACCCAGTACTTC
TRBJ1-2	NA	TRBV6-1	TRBD1	CASSEGSGGAFYGYTF	TGTGCCAGCAGTGAAGGGTCAGGGGGCGCGTTCTATGGCTACACCTTC